This passage covers 32 T cell receptor beta chains from one sample sequenced in a study of blood T cell repertoires in COVID-19. Here immunoSEQ multiplex PCR was the method, and the copy in TCRdb shows in-frame clones only, minus some. This table holds approximately 260,000 clones, 70% to 85% found once. Sequenced material: peripheral blood. These receptors came from a woman over 75 with active or convalescent COVID-19.

The rearrangement links TRBV7-2 to TRBJ2-7; 7 bases match TRBD1. This CDR3 is built from 16 residues. V lost 4 bases to trimming and J lost 2 bases; unmatched junction nucleotides: 11. Looked up from germline, CDR1 is SGHTA and CDR2 is FQGNSA. CDR3 amino acids: CASSYTGQRPAYEQYF. The CDR3 region has the DNA TGTGCCAGCAGCTACACGGGACAGCGACCTGCCTACGAGCAGTACTTC.

The rearrangement uses TRBV21-1 and TRBJ1-4; whether TRBD1, the table's D call, matches the DNA was not checked. TRBV21-1 is annotated as a pseudogene. This CDR3 is 15 amino acids long. The CDR3 reads CASSTHRGGTEKLFF. In DNA form, the CDR3 reads TGTGCCAGCAGCACCCACAGGGGGGGAACTGAAAAACTGTTTTTT.

The chain joins TRBV24-1 to TRBJ2-1; tentative D call: TRBD1 (7 bases). The ends were cut back, 7 bases at V and 7 bases at J, with 13 bases in the middle. From germline, CDR1 is KGHDR and CDR2 SFDVKD. The CDR3 loop spans 13 amino acids. Here the CDR3 reads CATRRDSKNEQFF. As DNA, the CDR3 is TGTGCCACCAGGCGGGACAGCAAAAATGAGCAGTTCTTC.

This rearrangement joins TRBV19 to TRBJ1-5, with D maybe TRBD1 (6 bases). V gave up 5 bases and J gave up 3 bases, with 29 bases separating them. Germline assignment: CDR1 LNHDA and CDR2 SQIVND (reference sequence). The CDR3 extends over 20 amino acids. CDR3 sequence (DNA): TGTGCCAGTAGTCTACATCGGAGCAGGGGAACATTCGGGGTCAATCAGCCCCAGCATTTT. Protein product: CASSLHRSRGTFGVNQPQHF.

The genes are TRBV3-1 (or the pseudogene TRBV3-2) and TRBJ1-6, with D tentatively TRBD1 (5 bases). The V gene's germline CDR1 is LGHDT and CDR2 YNNKEL (reference sequence). V was cut by 5 bases and J by 7 bases, with 15 bases left in between. The CDR3 totals 15 residues. In nucleotides, the CDR3 is TGTGCCAGCAGCGAGGCGGGGGGATTAAATTCACCCCTCCACTTT. Its translation is CASSEAGGLNSPLHF.

The chain has TRBV6-2 or TRBV6-3 and TRBJ2-1; TRBD1 matches at 8 bases. The CDR3 is 15 residues long. Germline V lookup: CDR1 MNHEY, CDR2 SVGEGT. V lost 6 bases and J lost 6; bases outside the gene matches: 10. The CDR3 sequence: CASSRYLQGANEQFF. CDR3 sequence (DNA): TGTGCCAGCAGCCGCTACCTGCAGGGGGCCAATGAGCAGTTCTTC.

V and J are TRBV29-1 and TRBJ1-6; TRBD1 matches 12 bases. Trimming cost V 6 bases and J 7 bases; bases outside gene matches: 1. Germline CDR1 and CDR2: SQVTM and ANQGSEA. This CDR3 has 13 residues. The CDR3: CSVGQGANSPLHF. The CDR3 DNA is TGCAGCGTGGGACAGGGGGCGAATTCACCCCTCCACTTT.

V usage is TRBV5-6 and J usage is TRBJ2-3, with a possible D match to TRBD2 (7 bases). Germline lookup yields CDR1 SGHDT and CDR2 YYEEEE. Trimming took off 0 bases at V and 4 bases at J, with 15 bases between the two ends. CDR3 length: 16 amino acids. The CDR3 bases are TGTGCCAGCAGCTTGGTGGCGGGGGCGCGGTCAGATACGCAGTATTTT. Encoded protein: CASSLVAGARSDTQYF.

V gene TRBV7-6 combines with J gene TRBJ2-2, with TRBD2 matching over 9 bases. CDR3 length equals 16 residues. V lost 2 bases, J lost 1 base, and 2 bases stayed unmatched. The germline V gene has CDR1 SGHVS and CDR2 FNYEAQ. The CDR3 region is CASSLNSGGNTGELFF. The DNA of the CDR3 is TGTGCCAGCAGCTTAAATAGCGGGGGGAACACCGGGGAGCTGTTTTTT. Based on the CDR3 plus reference TRBV7-6 and TRBJ2-2, the full variable domain is GAGVSQSPRYKVTKRGQDVALRCDPISGHVSLYWYRQALGQGPEFLTYFNYEAQQDKSGLPNDRFSAERPEGSISTLTIQRTEQRDSAMYRCASSLNSGGNTGELFFGEGSRLTVL.

J is TRBJ1-6 and V is TRBV28, with 8 bases aligning to TRBD1. Germline CDR1 is MDHEN and CDR2 is SYDVKM. This CDR3 has 16 amino acids. The J segment lost 3 bases and the V segment lost 6 bases, leaving 7 bases of the junction unmatched. CDR3 DNA sequence: TGTGCCAGCAGCCCAAGGGGACAGGACTATAATTCACCCCTCCACTTT. This gives the protein CASSPRGQDYNSPLHF.

The chain links TRBV5-1 to TRBJ2-7; D is undetermined. Germline V CDR1 and CDR2: SGHRS, YFSETQ. Between the trimmed V and J ends, which lost 4 bases and 2 bases, there was a span of 10 bases. The CDR3 covers 13 residues. The CDR3 protein is CASSPGYPYEQYF. The CDR3 DNA is TGCGCCAGCAGCCCGGGTTACCCCTACGAGCAGTACTTC. The full variable domain, completed using reference TRBV5-1 and TRBJ2-7, is KAGVTQTPRYLIKTRGQQVTLSCSPISGHRSVSWYQQTPGQGLQFLFEYFSETQRNKGNFPGRFSGRQFSNSRSEMNVSTLELGDSALYLCASSPGYPYEQYFGPGTRLTVT.

The chain combines TRBV6-4 with TRBJ1-6; tentatively, D is TRBD1 (5 bases). Germline V gene sequence: CDR1 MRHNA, CDR2 SNTAGT. The CDR3 totals 13 residues. Trimming removed 0 bases at V and 12 bases at J, with 9 bases between. CDR3 bases: TGTGCCAGCAGTGACTCCGACGGACAACCCCTCCACTTT. It specifies CASSDSDGQPLHF.

The V call is TRBV2, the J call TRBJ2-3; 11 nucleotides line up with TRBD1. V was pared by 7 bases and J by 2 bases, with 14 bases of the junction left unmatched. Germline loops: CDR1 SNHLY, CDR2 FYNNEI. CDR3 size: 18 residues. The CDR3 reads CASIRGTGGRLPTDTQYF. CDR3 sequence (DNA): TGTGCCAGCATTAGAGGGACAGGGGGGAGGTTGCCCACAGATACGCAGTATTTT.

The DNA for the CDR3 is TGTGCCAGTAGTGTCAGGGGGCAATATTCTGAAGCTTTCTTT. Encoded protein: CASSVRGQYSEAFF. V usage is TRBV19 and J usage is TRBJ1-1, with TRBD1 matching 8 bases. The CDR3 length is 14 residues. Germline loops: CDR1 LNHDA, CDR2 SQIVND (reference sequence). V lost 5 bases and J lost 6; bases outside the gene matches: 8.

The CDR3 loop reads CASSQDRSDLSPLHF. CDR3 bases: TGTGCCAGCAGCCAAGATAGATCCGATCTTTCACCCCTCCACTTT. V gene TRBV4-2 combines with J gene TRBJ1-6; no firm D call. CDR1 is LGHNA, CDR2 YNFKEQ, per germline. V was shortened by 0 bases and J by 9 bases, with 12 bases between the two germline ends. The CDR3 runs to 15 residues.

CDR3 DNA sequence: TGTGCCAGCAGGTACAGAATTATGAGTTCACCCCTCCACTTT. This encodes CASRYRIMSSPLHF. The rearrangement uses TRBV2 and TRBJ1-6; D remains unclear. The CDR3 length is 14 residues. CDR1 and CDR2 from the germline V gene are SNHLY and FYNNEI. V lost 6 bases and J 9 bases, leaving 15 bases between the germline ends.

The chain joins TRBV28 to TRBJ1-1; D gene uncertain. This CDR3 is 12 amino acids long. The germline gives CDR1 MDHEN, CDR2 SYDVKM. Trimming left V 6 bases short and J 0 bases short, with 5 bases between. CDR3 nucleotide sequence: TGTGCCAGCAGACCGGTGAACACTGAAGCTTTCTTT. Its translation is CASRPVNTEAFF.

In its sample, this clone was seen a few times. The chain recombines TRBV5-1 with TRBJ2-7; a possible D gene is TRBD2 (6 bases). Germline lookup yields CDR1 SGHRS and CDR2 YFSETQ. V was trimmed by 3 bases and J by 6 bases, leaving 13 bases between them. The CDR3 has 13 amino acids. CDR3 residues: CASSWRRGSEQYF. The CDR3 nucleotides read TGCGCCAGCAGCTGGAGGAGGGGAAGCGAGCAGTACTTC.

The rearrangement uses TRBV18 and TRBJ2-1; D might be TRBD1 (6 bases). Trimming took off 2 bases at V and 4 bases at J, with 12 bases between the two ends. This CDR3 spans 15 amino acids. Germline V lookup: CDR1 KGHSH, CDR2 LQKENI. The CDR3, as DNA: TGTGCCAGCTCACCAGACAGGTTATCATACAATGAGCAGTTCTTC. Residues: CASSPDRLSYNEQFF.

V gene TRBV28 combines with J gene TRBJ2-1; TRBD1 agrees at 7 bases. Germline V CDR1 and CDR2: MDHEN, SYDVKM. The junction had 5 bases not matched to a gene; V was cut back by 3 bases and J by 6 bases. The length of the CDR3 is 14 residues. Here the CDR3 reads CASSLDYRGNEQFF. The CDR3 DNA follows: TGTGCCAGCAGTTTGGATTACAGGGGCAATGAGCAGTTCTTC.

The chain employs TRBV24-1 and TRBJ2-2; 8 bases fit TRBD2. CDR1 and CDR2 from the germline V gene are KGHDR and SFDVKD. With 3 bases clipped from V and 2 bases from J, the junction kept 4 bases outside the gene matches. CDR3 length: 16 residues. The DNA of the CDR3 is TGTGCCACCAGTGATCCCAGCGGGGGTAACACCGGGGAGCTGTTTTTT. Amino acids: CATSDPSGGNTGELFF.

The chain combines TRBV5-1 with TRBJ2-1; D is perhaps TRBD2 (6 bases). There are 16 residues in the CDR3. V dropped 4 bases and J dropped 0 bases, with 14 bases sitting between them. CDR1 is SGHRS and CDR2 is YFSETQ in the germline V gene. CDR3 residues: CASSGSSASSYNEQFF. For the CDR3, the DNA is TGCGCCAGCAGCGGGTCTAGCGCAAGCTCCTACAATGAGCAGTTCTTC.

This chain connects TRBV30 to TRBJ1-6, with TRBD1 matching over 7 bases. The CDR3 is made up of 16 amino acids. V gave up 3 bases and J gave up 14 bases; unmatched junction bases: 19. CDR1 and CDR2 from the germline V gene are GTSNPN and SVGIG (reference sequence). The CDR3 nucleotides read TGTGCCTGGAGGAAGACGGGACAGATTAAAGGCTCATCCCTCCACTTT. This translates into CAWRKTGQIKGSSLHF.

The rearrangement joins TRBV5-4 to TRBJ2-2; TRBD2 agrees at 9 bases. V was clipped by 5 bases and J by 7 bases; unmatched bases: 12. The CDR3 has 16 amino acids. Germline V CDR1 and CDR2: SGHNT, YYREEE (reference sequence). DNA for the CDR3: TGTGCCAGCAGGAATTGGGCTAGCGGGGTGTACGGGGAGCTGTTTTTT. Residues: CASRNWASGVYGELFF.

The rearrangement links TRBV6-5 to TRBJ1-5, with TRBD1 matching 7 bases. Trimming removed 11 bases from V and 0 bases from J; junction bases left unmatched: 10. The length of the CDR3 is 15 residues. The germline gives CDR1 MNHEY, CDR2 SVGAGI. The CDR3 nucleotides read TGTGCCTGCGGGGCCGGGACAGATAGCAATCAGCCCCAGCATTTT. Amino acids: CACGAGTDSNQPQHF.

This clone was seen just once. The V and J genes are TRBV10-3 and TRBJ2-5; D unresolved. This CDR3 region has 15 residues. Germline CDR1 is ENHRY and CDR2 is SYGVKD. V lost 5 bases and J lost 1, with 14 bases in between. CDR3 loop: CAISPTTGTQETQYF. Written as DNA, the CDR3 is TGTGCCATCAGTCCTACGACTGGAACCCAAGAGACCCAGTACTTC.

The chain combines TRBV6-5 with TRBJ1-1; 7 bases fit TRBD1. V was clipped by 7 bases and J by 2 bases; unmatched bases: 10. Germline V gene data show CDR1 as MNHEY and CDR2 as SVGAGI. The CDR3 consists of 15 residues. The CDR3 sequence: CASTRTQGVNTEAFF. The CDR3 region has the DNA TGTGCCAGCACCCGGACCCAGGGGGTCAACACTGAAGCTTTCTTT.

The CDR3, as DNA: TGTGCCAGCAGTCCCGGACTCCTATCGCCCAATGAGCAGTTCTTC. Protein: CASSPGLLSPNEQFF. The chain is built from TRBV6-5 and TRBJ2-1; a possible D gene is TRBD2 (5 bases). Trimming took 5 bases from V and 6 from J, leaving 17 bases between them. The germline CDR1 and CDR2 sequences are MNHEY and SVGAGI. The CDR3 is made up of 15 amino acids.

The chain joins TRBV10-3 to TRBJ2-1, with D hard to call. CDR3 size: 14 residues. Germline V gene data show CDR1 as ENHRY and CDR2 as SYGVKD. V was pared by 2 bases and J by 9 bases, with 14 bases between. The CDR3 reads CAISEQVGMGEQFF. The CDR3 region has the DNA TGTGCCATCAGTGAGCAGGTGGGCATGGGTGAGCAGTTCTTC.

The rearrangement joins TRBV27 to TRBJ1-1; D remains unclear. This CDR3 is built from 13 residues. Per the germline V gene, CDR1 is MNHEY and CDR2 is SMNVEV (reference sequence). V gave up 3 bases and J gave up 6 bases, with 11 bases separating them. The CDR3 region has the DNA TGTGCCAGCAGTTTGGCTGGGAGGGCTGAAGCTTTCTTT. This gives the protein CASSLAGRAEAFF.

The chain carries TRBV3-1 (or the pseudogene TRBV3-2) and TRBJ1-4, with D perhaps TRBD1 (6 bases). V dropped 2 bases and J dropped 14 bases, with 27 bases sitting between them. Germline CDR1 reads LGHDT; CDR2 reads YNNKEL (reference sequence). There are 17 residues in the CDR3. The CDR3 is CASSQRALGQGKMGLFF. The CDR3 nucleotides are TGTGCCAGCAGCCAAAGGGCTTTGGGACAAGGGAAGATGGGGCTGTTTTTT.

V usage is TRBV5-1 and J usage is TRBJ2-1; unclear D gene. Per germline, CDR1 SGHRS and CDR2 YFSETQ. V was shortened by 2 bases and J by 4 bases, with 13 bases between the two germline ends. This CDR3 contains 15 residues. The CDR3 reads CASSLEAATYNEQFF. CDR3 coding DNA: TGCGCCAGCAGCTTAGAGGCGGCTACGTACAATGAGCAGTTCTTC. Based on the CDR3 plus reference TRBV5-1 and TRBJ2-1, the full variable domain is KAGVTQTPRYLIKTRGQQVTLSCSPISGHRSVSWYQQTPGQGLQFLFEYFSETQRNKGNFPGRFSGRQFSNSRSEMNVSTLELGDSALYLCASSLEAATYNEQFFGPGTRLTVL.